Shown below are 23 T cell receptor beta chains from a single sample sequenced in a study of regulatory T cells in long-lasting Graves disease. For TCR beta, libraries came from iRepertoire HTBI primers and Arm-PCR of CDR3 regions. Each CDR3 protein gets one entry after TCRdb re-called the multiplex PCR reads with MiXCR. The sample has 620,000 or so distinct CDR3 sequences; 15% to 20% are singletons. As for time point: newly diagnosed GD, antithyroid drugs for less than 3 months. The TCR library was made from RNA extracted from PBMCs. The same data also contributed to another study, on T cells in Graves' hyperthyroidism and ophthalmopathy.

The sequencing used peripheral blood mononuclear cells (PBMCs), collected at new diagnosis, from a patient treated with antithyroid drugs. Receptor source: a woman younger than 45 with Graves disease.

This clonotype was counted between two and nine times. The chain uses TRBV29-1 and TRBJ1-2; weak D call: TRBD1 (6 bases). The V gene lost 4 bases and the J gene lost 2 bases, with 11 bases spanning the gap. The CDR3 covers 13 residues. CDR1 is SQVTM and CDR2 is ANQGSEA in the germline V gene. In DNA, the CDR3 is TGCAGCGTTGGGGGGGCGCAAAACTATGGCTACACCTTC. Translated: CSVGGAQNYGYTF. Complete variable domain (other parts from reference TRBV29-1 and TRBJ1-2): SAVISQKPSRDICQRGTSLTIQCQVDSQVTMMFWYRQQPGQSLTLIATANQGSEATYESGFVIDKFPISRPNLTFSTLTVSNMSPEDSSIYLCSVGGAQNYGYTFGSGTRLTVV.

This chain links TRBV20-1 with TRBJ2-1; D is possibly TRBD2 (6 bases). Trimming took 2 bases from V and 9 from J, leaving 8 bases between them. The CDR3 runs 11 residues. Germline V lookup: CDR1 DFQATT, CDR2 SNEGSKA (reference sequence). In DNA, the CDR3 is TGCAGTGCTAGATCAGCGGGTGAGCAGTTCTTC. Translation gives CSARSAGEQFF.

This clonotype has a count of ten or more. This chain links TRBV27 with TRBJ1-1, with 7 bases fitting TRBD1. The CDR3 covers 14 residues. Germline trimming cut 5 bases from V and 11 bases from J; bases unmatched to any gene: 14. CDR1 is MNHEY and CDR2 is SMNVEV in the germline V gene (reference sequence). CDR3 sequence (DNA): TGTGCCAGCAGTGGAAGACAGGGTCTCAGGATCGCTTTCTTT. Amino acid sequence: CASSGRQGLRIAFF.

This clonotype was picked up many times. This chain uses TRBV6-5 with TRBJ1-1; 8 positions agree with TRBD1. Germline values: CDR1 MNHEY, CDR2 SVGAGI. J gave up 3 bases and V 4 bases, and 7 bases lay outside the gene matches. This CDR3 comprises 15 residues. The CDR3 DNA reads as TGTGCCAGCAGTTGGATGACAGGGGATTACACTGAAGCTTTCTTT. Protein sequence: CASSWMTGDYTEAFF.

Regarding this clonotype: Given a much more abundant clone one base away, this may be a read error. The chain combines TRBV30 with TRBJ1-3, with D tentatively TRBD1 (6 bases). The V gene lost 3 bases and the J gene lost 11 bases, with 17 bases spanning the gap. Germline lookup yields CDR1 GTSNPN and CDR2 SVGIG (reference sequence). CDR3 length equals 13 residues. The CDR3 bases are TGTGCCTGGAGCGGATCGACAGGAAGGTCCATATATTTT. The encoded protein is CAWSGSTGRSIYF.

Only a few counts were recorded for this clonotype. V and J are TRBV10-3 and TRBJ2-3; maybe TRBD2 (5 bases). The CDR3 runs to 16 residues. Trimming removed 3 bases from V and 11 bases from J, with 24 bases in between. The germline V gene has CDR1 ENHRY and CDR2 SYGVKD. CDR3 in amino acids: CAISDPERERGYGQYF. CDR3 nucleotide sequence: TGTGCCATCAGTGACCCCGAGAGGGAACGCGGGTACGGGCAGTATTTT.

In regard to this clonotype: A read error may be the cause here, since a much bigger clone is one base away. The gene calls are TRBV27 and TRBJ1-2; possibly TRBD1 for D (5 bases). Germline V lookup: CDR1 MNHEY, CDR2 SMNVEV (reference sequence). This CDR3 is 14 amino acids long. V gave up 5 bases and J gave up 6 bases, with 16 bases separating them. In nucleotides, the CDR3 is TGTGCCAGCAGTGATCCTGACAGATACAATGGCTACACCTTC. As protein: CASSDPDRYNGYTF.

The table lists this clonotype with many counts. The V call is TRBV27, the J call TRBJ2-1, with D possibly matching TRBD1 (5 bases). The length of the CDR3 is 15 residues. Germline-derived CDR1 and CDR2 are MNHEY and SMNVEV (reference sequence). V lost 3 bases, J lost 4 bases, and 13 bases lay in between. The chain's CDR3 is CASSFGQQGYNEQFF. The CDR3 nucleotides are TGTGCCAGCAGTTTCGGGCAGCAGGGTTACAATGAGCAGTTCTTC.

The V gene is TRBV28, the J gene TRBJ2-2; TRBD2 aligns across 9 bases. Germline V gene sequence: CDR1 MDHEN, CDR2 SYDVKM. Trimming cost V 4 bases and J 9 bases; bases outside gene matches: 12. This CDR3 contains 16 residues. The CDR3 bases are TGTGCCAGCAGTTACGGTGGGGCTAGCGGGATTTGGGAGCTGTTTTTT. Its protein is CASSYGGASGIWELFF.

This clonotype was seen repeatedly, ten times or more. This chain connects TRBV28 to TRBJ1-6; D is uncertain. The ends were cut back, 5 bases at V and 8 bases at J, with 10 bases in the middle. CDR1 MDHEN and CDR2 SYDVKM come from the germline V gene. There are 13 residues in the CDR3. Here the CDR3 reads CASSLDGYSPLHF. In nucleotides, the CDR3 is TGTGCCAGCAGTCTGGACGGTTATTCACCCCTCCACTTT.

The CDR3 DNA reads as TGTGCCAGCAGCCAAGAGTTACGCCAGCCCCAGCATTTT. It is translated as CASSQELRQPQHF. The J gene is TRBJ1-5, the V gene TRBV3-1; D is uncertain. The germline CDR1 and CDR2 sequences are LGHDT and YNNKEL (reference sequence). The CDR3 is 13 residues long. V dropped 0 bases and J dropped 7 bases, with 7 bases sitting between them.

At least ten counts were recorded for this clonotype. This chain uses TRBV5-1 with TRBJ1-2; 8 bases are shared with TRBD1. CDR3 length: 14 residues. Unmatched junction bases numbered 9, after V lost 4 bases and J lost 7 bases. CDR1 and CDR2 (germline): SGHRS, YFSETQ. CDR3 residues: CASSAYSGGGGYTF. The CDR3 nucleotides are TGCGCCAGCAGCGCATATTCAGGGGGCGGTGGCTACACCTTC.

J is TRBJ2-5 and V is TRBV7-3; D remains unclear. The CDR3 has 16 residues. Looked up from germline, CDR1 is SGHTA and CDR2 is FQGTGA. V dropped 2 bases and J dropped 5 bases, with 18 bases sitting between them. The CDR3 loop reads CASSLGFGPTGETQYF. The CDR3, as DNA: TGTGCCAGCAGCTTAGGGTTTGGCCCGACCGGGGAGACCCAGTACTTC.

This clonotype was detected ten times or more. This chain uses TRBV7-2 with TRBJ2-7; maybe TRBD1 (6 bases). V was shortened by 1 base and J by 1 base, with 11 bases between the two germline ends. Germline lookup yields CDR1 SGHTA and CDR2 FQGNSA. This CDR3 has 15 amino acids. CDR3 sequence (DNA): TGTGCCAGCAGCTTAGACAGGGTAGTTTCCTACGAGCAGTACTTC. Its protein product is CASSLDRVVSYEQYF.

This clonotype was detected only a few times. The chain links TRBV18 to TRBJ2-1, with TRBD2 identical over 10 bases. V lost 1 base, J lost 6 bases, and 12 bases stayed unmatched. The CDR3 is made up of 18 amino acids. The V gene's germline CDR1 is KGHSH and CDR2 LQKENI. The CDR3 DNA reads TGTGCCAGCTCACCACAGGCAGCGGGAGGGCCTAGGCTCAATGAGCAGTTCTTC. As protein: CASSPQAAGGPRLNEQFF.

The sample holds a few counts of this clonotype. The chain carries TRBV27 and TRBJ2-7; weak D call: TRBD2 (6 bases). The germline gives CDR1 MNHEY, CDR2 SMNVEV (reference sequence). The V end lost 6 bases, the J end lost 3 bases, and 18 bases lay between the germline ends. The CDR3 covers 15 residues. CDR3 loop: CASSSPRDGYYEQYF. As DNA, the CDR3 is TGTGCCAGCAGCTCGCCGCGGGACGGATACTACGAGCAGTACTTC.

The chain uses TRBV28 and TRBJ2-7; no clear D. Trimming pared 10 bases from V and 1 base from J, leaving 11 bases between. Germline CDR1 and CDR2: MDHEN and SYDVKM. The CDR3 contains 12 residues. This CDR3 reads CATVRWSYEQYF. The DNA for the CDR3 is TGTGCCACCGTGAGATGGTCCTACGAGCAGTACTTC.

This clonotype was counted a few times. This chain joins TRBV27 and TRBJ2-1, with D perhaps matching TRBD2 (6 bases). Per germline, CDR1 MNHEY and CDR2 SMNVEV (reference sequence). With 8 bases removed from V and 0 bases from J, the gap between germline ends came to 20 bases. The CDR3 runs to 17 residues. The CDR3 DNA sequence: TGTGCCAGCGGCGGAGGGGCCCCCGACAGCTCCTACAATGAGCAGTTCTTC. It translates to CASGGGAPDSSYNEQFF.

This clonotype has at least ten counts. This chain links TRBV5-1 with TRBJ1-1; D remains ambiguous. Trimming cost V 0 bases and J 0 bases, with 6 bases left between them. This CDR3 contains 14 residues. Germline V gene sequence: CDR1 SGHRS, CDR2 YFSETQ. CDR3 bases: TGCGCCAGCAGCTTGGAGCGGCTGAACACTGAAGCTTTCTTT. The encoded protein is CASSLERLNTEAFF.

This clonotype was found a few times. Mismatch with germline at one junction end may stem from a read error. The chain uses TRBV6-2 or TRBV6-3 and TRBJ2-3; maybe TRBD2 (6 bases). Germline loops: CDR1 MNHEY, CDR2 SVGEGT. The CDR3 length is 14 residues. The CDR3, as DNA: TGTGTCAGCGCTCACGGGAGTGAGACAGATACGCAGTATTTT. Translation gives CVSAHGSETDTQYF.

The rearrangement joins TRBV20-1 to TRBJ2-1; possibly TRBD2 for D (6 bases). V gave up 8 bases and J gave up 0 bases, with 26 bases separating them. CDR3 size: 18 residues. Germline V lookup: CDR1 DFQATT, CDR2 SNEGSKA (reference sequence). As DNA, the CDR3 is TGCAGTTGTTGCGGACTCGATCCGGCGGGACCCTCCTACAATGAGCAGTTCTTC. It specifies CSCCGLDPAGPSYNEQFF.

V is TRBV29-1 and J is TRBJ2-4; maybe TRBD2 (5 bases). V lost 7 bases, J lost 8 bases, and 15 bases lay in between. Germline values: CDR1 SQVTM, CDR2 ANQGSEA. This CDR3 has 12 amino acids. CDR3 in DNA: TGCAGCGCTCGCCCAGAGGGCCACATTCAGTACTTC. Translation: CSARPEGHIQYF.

Details on this clonotype: A single base separates this from a much larger clone, so it may be a read error. The chain uses TRBV2 and TRBJ1-2, with 8 bases matching TRBD1. The germline V gene encodes CDR1 SNHLY and CDR2 FYNNEI. The CDR3 consists of 12 residues. The CDR3 nucleotides read TGTGTCAGCGGAGACAGGGGCTATGGCTACACCTTC. This translates into CVSGDRGYGYTF.